Shown below are 5 T cell receptor beta chains from a single sample sequenced in a study of shared clonotypes between healthy human individuals. Clones were sequenced by immunoSEQ multiplex PCR, and TCRdb holds only the in-frame ones, with some missing. This table has about 1,900,000 clones, over 85% appearing once. Only CD45RO-negative cells positively selected for CCR7 counted as naive CD8 cells, so terminally differentiated effector memory CD45RA+ cells were excluded. Specimen: naive CD8+ T cells sorted from blood. The receptors here all came from a young man in good health.

The chain links TRBV7-9 to TRBJ2-5; D not resolved. V shed 5 bases and J shed 5 bases, with 9 bases lying between them. The CDR3 has 12 residues. Germline CDR1 and CDR2: SEHNR and FQNEAQ (reference sequence). The CDR3 bases are TGTGCCAGCAGCCCCGCCTCTGAGACCCAGTACTTC. It codes for CASSPASETQYF.

The J gene is TRBJ2-3, the V gene TRBV15; 9 bases line up with TRBD2. Germline loops: CDR1 LNHNV, CDR2 YYDKDF (reference sequence). V lost 3 bases to trimming and J lost 3 bases; unmatched junction nucleotides: 7. The CDR3 length is 16 residues. CDR3 sequence reads: CATSSVGLASTDTQYF. CDR3 DNA sequence: TGTGCCACCAGCAGTGTGGGACTAGCTTCGACAGATACGCAGTATTTT.

Points on this clone: Other DNA sequences in the sample encode the same CDR3. The genes are TRBV7-9 and TRBJ2-7; D not resolved. Germline V gene lookup returns CDR1 SEHNR and CDR2 FQNEAQ (reference sequence). CDR3 length: 13 residues. Trimming pared 1 base from V and 3 bases from J, leaving 7 bases between. The CDR3 nucleotides read TGTGCCAGCAGCTTAGGAATCGGCTACGAGCAGTACTTC. Amino acids: CASSLGIGYEQYF.

The V gene is TRBV13, the J gene TRBJ2-5, with D possibly TRBD1 on 6 matching bases. Germline V gene data show CDR1 as PRHDT and CDR2 as FYEKMQ (reference sequence). The CDR3 is 13 amino acids. Trimming shortened V by 8 bases and J by 4 bases, and 14 bases separated the two germline ends. The CDR3 DNA sequence: TGTGCCAGCCGGGACACTCTTGGAGAGACCCAGTACTTC. Translated: CASRDTLGETQYF.

The J gene is TRBJ2-7, the V gene TRBV28, with a tentative D call TRBD1 (6 bases). V was clipped by 7 bases and J by 1 base, with 17 bases between them. The CDR3 runs to 15 residues. The germline CDR1 and CDR2 sequences are MDHEN and SYDVKM. The CDR3 DNA is TGTGCCAGCACCCTAGTCGGGACATCGTCCTACGAGCAGTACTTC. Translated, it gives CASTLVGTSSYEQYF.